The TCR beta chain described here comes from a study of control samples from healthy donors and cancer patients. V dropped 5 bases and J dropped 4 bases, with 8 bases sitting between them. Germline CDR1 LNHDA, CDR2 SQIVND (reference sequence). The CDR3 spans 12 residues. The table came from immunoSEQ multiplex PCR; TCRdb's copy has only in-frame clones and leaves some out. The sample shows about 110,000 clones, roughly 79% of them seen only once. The source is a man between 18 and 29 years old in good health. This chain uses TRBV19 with TRBJ1-2; D uncertain. What was sequenced was blood. The DNA of the CDR3 is TGTGCCAGTAGTGAGTACGGCTATGGCTACACCTTC. Protein sequence: CASSEYGYGYTF.